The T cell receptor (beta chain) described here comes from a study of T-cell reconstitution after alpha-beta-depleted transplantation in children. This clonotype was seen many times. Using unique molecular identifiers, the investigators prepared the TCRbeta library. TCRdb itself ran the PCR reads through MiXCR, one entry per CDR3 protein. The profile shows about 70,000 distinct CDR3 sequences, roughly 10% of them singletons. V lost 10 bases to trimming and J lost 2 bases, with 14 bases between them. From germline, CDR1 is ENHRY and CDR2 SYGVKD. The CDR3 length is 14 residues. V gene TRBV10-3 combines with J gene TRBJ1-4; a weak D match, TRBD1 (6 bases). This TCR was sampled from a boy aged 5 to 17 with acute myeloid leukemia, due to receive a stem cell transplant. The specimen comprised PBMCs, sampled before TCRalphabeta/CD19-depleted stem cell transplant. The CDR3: CATGHPTTNEKLFF. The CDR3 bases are TGTGCCACGGGACACCCCACGACTAATGAAAAACTGTTTTTT.